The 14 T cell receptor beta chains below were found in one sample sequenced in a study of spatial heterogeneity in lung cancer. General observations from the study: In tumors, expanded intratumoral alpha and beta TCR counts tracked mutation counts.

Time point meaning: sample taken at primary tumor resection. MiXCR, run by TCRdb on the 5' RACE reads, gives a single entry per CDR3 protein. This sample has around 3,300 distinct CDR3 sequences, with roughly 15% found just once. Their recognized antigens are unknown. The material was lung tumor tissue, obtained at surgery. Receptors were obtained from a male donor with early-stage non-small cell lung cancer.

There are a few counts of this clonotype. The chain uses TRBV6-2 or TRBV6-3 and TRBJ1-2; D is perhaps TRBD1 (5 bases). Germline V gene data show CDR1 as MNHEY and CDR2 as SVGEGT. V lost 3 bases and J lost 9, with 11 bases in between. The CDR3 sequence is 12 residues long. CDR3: CASSYGGVRYTF. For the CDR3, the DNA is TGTGCCAGCAGTTATGGGGGGGTGCGCTACACCTTC.

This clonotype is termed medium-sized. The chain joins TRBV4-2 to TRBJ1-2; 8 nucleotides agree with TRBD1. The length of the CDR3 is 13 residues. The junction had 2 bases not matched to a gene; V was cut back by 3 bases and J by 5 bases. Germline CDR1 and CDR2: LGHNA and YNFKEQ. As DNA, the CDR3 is TGTGCCAGCAGCCAGGGACAGGTATATGGCTACACCTTC. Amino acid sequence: CASSQGQVYGYTF.

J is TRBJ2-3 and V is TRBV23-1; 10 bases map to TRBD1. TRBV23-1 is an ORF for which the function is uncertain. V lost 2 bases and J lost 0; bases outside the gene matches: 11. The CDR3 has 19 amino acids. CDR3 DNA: TGCGCCAGCAGTCAACGGGGACAGGGGCGGCTTCCTAGCACAGATACGCAGTATTTT. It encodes CASSQRGQGRLPSTDTQYF.

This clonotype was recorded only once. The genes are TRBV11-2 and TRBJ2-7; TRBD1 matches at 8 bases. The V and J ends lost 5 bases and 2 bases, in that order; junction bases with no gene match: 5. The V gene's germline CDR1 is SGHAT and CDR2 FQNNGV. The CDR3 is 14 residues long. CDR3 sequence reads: CASSQTGEAYEQYF. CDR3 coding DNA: TGTGCCAGCAGCCAGACAGGGGAGGCCTACGAGCAGTACTTC.

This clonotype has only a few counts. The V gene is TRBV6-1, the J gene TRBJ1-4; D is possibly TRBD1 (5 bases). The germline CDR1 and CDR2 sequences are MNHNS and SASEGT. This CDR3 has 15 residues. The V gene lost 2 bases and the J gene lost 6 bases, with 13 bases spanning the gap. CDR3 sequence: CASSERAGYYEKLFF. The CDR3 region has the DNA TGTGCCAGCAGTGAACGCGCAGGGTATTATGAAAAACTGTTTTTT.

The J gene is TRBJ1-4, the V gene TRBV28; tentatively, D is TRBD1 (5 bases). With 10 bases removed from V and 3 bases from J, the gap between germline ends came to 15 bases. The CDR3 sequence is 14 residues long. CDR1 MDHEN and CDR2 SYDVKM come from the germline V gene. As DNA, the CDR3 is TGTGCCACCTTTTCAGGGAGTGCTAATGAAAAACTGTTTTTT. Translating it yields CATFSGSANEKLFF.

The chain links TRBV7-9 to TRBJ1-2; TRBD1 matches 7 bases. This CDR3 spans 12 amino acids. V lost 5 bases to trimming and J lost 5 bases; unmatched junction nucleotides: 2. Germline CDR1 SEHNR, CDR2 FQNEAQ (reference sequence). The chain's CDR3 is CASSGQEYGYTF. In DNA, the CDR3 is TGTGCCAGCAGCGGACAGGAATATGGCTACACCTTC.

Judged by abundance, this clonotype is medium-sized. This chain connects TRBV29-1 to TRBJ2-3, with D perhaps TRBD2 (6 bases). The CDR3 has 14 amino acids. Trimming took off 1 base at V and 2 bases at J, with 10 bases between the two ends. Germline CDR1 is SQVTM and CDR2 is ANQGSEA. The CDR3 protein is CSVEVGGSTDTQYF. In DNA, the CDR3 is TGCAGCGTTGAAGTGGGGGGATCCACAGATACGCAGTATTTT.

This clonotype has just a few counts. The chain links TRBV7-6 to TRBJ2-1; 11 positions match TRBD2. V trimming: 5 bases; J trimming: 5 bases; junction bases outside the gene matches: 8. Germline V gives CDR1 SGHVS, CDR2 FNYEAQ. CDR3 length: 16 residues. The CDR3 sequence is CASSHHLAGGNNEQFF. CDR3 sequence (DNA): TGTGCCAGCAGCCACCATCTAGCGGGGGGAAACAATGAGCAGTTCTTC.

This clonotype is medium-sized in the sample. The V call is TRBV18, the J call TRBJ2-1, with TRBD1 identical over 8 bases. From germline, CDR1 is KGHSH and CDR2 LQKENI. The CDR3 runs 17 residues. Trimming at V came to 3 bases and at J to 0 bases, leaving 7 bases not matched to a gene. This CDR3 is CASSPTTGASSYNEQFF. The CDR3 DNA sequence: TGTGCCAGCTCACCCACGACAGGGGCAAGCTCCTACAATGAGCAGTTCTTC.

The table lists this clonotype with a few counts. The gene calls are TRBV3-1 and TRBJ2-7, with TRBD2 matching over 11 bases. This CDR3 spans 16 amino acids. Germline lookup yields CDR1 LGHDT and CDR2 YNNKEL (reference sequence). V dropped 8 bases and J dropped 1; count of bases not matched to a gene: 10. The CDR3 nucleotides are TGTGCCAGCGGGTTAGCGACTAGCGGGACATCCTACGAGCAGTACTTC. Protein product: CASGLATSGTSYEQYF.

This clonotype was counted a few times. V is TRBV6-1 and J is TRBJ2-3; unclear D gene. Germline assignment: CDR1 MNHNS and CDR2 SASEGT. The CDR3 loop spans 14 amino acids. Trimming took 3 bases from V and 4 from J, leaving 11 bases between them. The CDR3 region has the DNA TGTGCCAGCAGTGAGCCCACCTCCCCAGATACGCAGTATTTT. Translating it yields CASSEPTSPDTQYF.

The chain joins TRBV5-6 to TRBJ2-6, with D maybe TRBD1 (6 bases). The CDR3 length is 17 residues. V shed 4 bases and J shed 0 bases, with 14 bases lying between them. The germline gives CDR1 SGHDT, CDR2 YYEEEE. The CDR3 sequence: CASSHGQFSSGANVLTF. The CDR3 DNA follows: TGTGCCAGCAGCCACGGACAGTTCAGCTCTGGGGCCAACGTCCTGACTTTC.

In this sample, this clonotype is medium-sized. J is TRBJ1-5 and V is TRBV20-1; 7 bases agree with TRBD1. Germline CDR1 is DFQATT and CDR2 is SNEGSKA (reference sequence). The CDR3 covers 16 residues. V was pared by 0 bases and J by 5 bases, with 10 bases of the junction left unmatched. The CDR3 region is CSARDKAGTVDQPQHF. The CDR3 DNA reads TGCAGTGCTAGAGATAAGGCCGGGACAGTAGATCAGCCCCAGCATTTT.